These 10 T cell receptor beta chains share one sample of origin, sequenced in a study of cytomegalovirus exposure and HLA in healthy donors. 60 Vbeta and 13 Jbeta primers were used in PCR. This table comes from immunoSEQ multiplex PCR, and its TCRdb copy is limited to in-frame clones, with some not included. This table has roughly 200,000 clones, roughly 80% appearing once. The sequenced sample was PBMCs. The receptors shown here come from a man under 40 in good health and CMV-seronegative.

This chain uses TRBV28 with TRBJ2-2; 10 bases fit TRBD2. V lost 5 bases, J lost 6 bases, and 12 bases stayed unmatched. CDR3 length: 17 residues. In germline, CDR1 is MDHEN, CDR2 SYDVKM. In nucleotides, the CDR3 is TGTGCCAGCAGTCCAGACCGAGCGGGGGGGCTGTCCGGGGAGCTGTTTTTT. The encoded protein is CASSPDRAGGLSGELFF.

This chain connects TRBV6-5 to TRBJ1-3; no definite D call. The germline CDR1 and CDR2 sequences are MNHEY and SVGAGI. This CDR3 has 14 residues. V shed 3 bases and J shed 2 bases, with 8 bases lying between them. The CDR3 DNA follows: TGTGCCAGCAGTTATGGCGGGACTGGAAACACCATATATTTT. Translation: CASSYGGTGNTIYF.

The chain joins TRBV9 to TRBJ2-7; the D gene is possibly TRBD1 (5 bases). Germline CDR1 reads SGDLS; CDR2 reads YYNGEE. The CDR3 covers 14 residues. Trimming left V 0 bases short and J 6 bases short, with 13 bases between. The CDR3 reads CASSVEGWGSEQYF. In DNA, the CDR3 is TGTGCCAGCAGCGTAGAAGGATGGGGCAGCGAGCAGTACTTC.

The chain combines TRBV27 with TRBJ2-2, with D perhaps matching TRBD2 (6 bases). V lost 6 bases to trimming and J lost 7 bases, with 21 bases between them. CDR3 length: 16 amino acids. Germline V gene data show CDR1 as MNHEY and CDR2 as SMNVEV (reference sequence). CDR3 in DNA: TGTGCCAGCAGCCCCATTGTGTGGAAGGAGGGCGGGGAGCTGTTTTTT. It specifies CASSPIVWKEGGELFF.

This clone has a handful of counts. The rearrangement links TRBV7-9 to TRBJ1-2; 7 bases match TRBD1. The V segment lost 1 base and the J segment 7 bases; nucleotides outside the gene matches: 15. This CDR3 has 17 amino acids. Germline lookup yields CDR1 SEHNR and CDR2 FQNEAQ (reference sequence). The CDR3 DNA reads TGTGCCAGCAGCTTAGAAGGGACAGCGGAGATCTTGGGTGGCTACACCTTC. It specifies CASSLEGTAEILGGYTF.

This clone appeared a single time. This CDR3 is CASTGGGTSTEAFF. CDR3 DNA: TGTGCCAGCACCGGGGGGGGGACTAGCACTGAAGCTTTCTTT. The chain is built from TRBV6-1 and TRBJ1-1; tentative D call: TRBD1 (5 bases). Trimming pared 7 bases from V and 4 bases from J, leaving 16 bases between. CDR1 MNHNS and CDR2 SASEGT come from the germline V gene. This CDR3 has 14 residues.

The rearrangement joins TRBV11-2 to TRBJ2-1; D is unclear. V was clipped by 3 bases and J by 8 bases, with 17 bases between them. Germline-derived CDR1 and CDR2 are SGHAT and FQNNGV. This CDR3 is built from 15 residues. CDR3 in amino acids: CASSLTRLRTHEQFF. For the CDR3, the DNA is TGTGCCAGCAGCTTGACTCGACTCCGAACCCATGAGCAGTTCTTC.

The V call is TRBV11-3, the J call TRBJ2-1, with a tentative D call TRBD2 (5 bases). The CDR3 covers 13 residues. Looked up from germline, CDR1 is SGHNT and CDR2 is YENEEA. V shed 5 bases and J shed 6 bases, with 11 bases lying between them. Here the CDR3 DNA reads TGTGCCAGCAGCCCTCGGACTGGCAATGAGCAGTTCTTC. Translated, it gives CASSPRTGNEQFF.

In nucleotides, the CDR3 is TGTGCCAGCAGCTCCGGGGTATACGAGCAGTACTTC. Translation: CASSSGVYEQYF. The rearrangement links TRBV5-8 to TRBJ2-7; D possibly corresponds to TRBD2 (5 bases). The CDR3 loop spans 12 amino acids. Germline-derived CDR1 and CDR2 are SGHTS and YDEGEE. V was pared by 3 bases and J by 4 bases, with 8 bases between.

The chain is built from TRBV5-1 and TRBJ1-1; the D gene is possibly TRBD1 (6 bases). CDR3 length: 14 residues. Germline assignment: CDR1 SGHRS and CDR2 YFSETQ. V gave up 1 base and J gave up 5 bases, with 12 bases separating them. In DNA, the CDR3 is TGCGCCAGCAGCTTGTATCAGGGGATGACTGAAGCTTTCTTT. Protein sequence: CASSLYQGMTEAFF.